This is a list of T cell receptor beta chains from one sample in a study of T-cell memory formation after mild COVID-19. MiXCR, applied by TCRdb to the 5' RACE reads, yields one record per CDR3 protein. The data contain about 560,000 distinct CDR3 sequences, roughly a sixth of them singletons. Sample: PBMCs or a T cell subset sorted from them (not recorded which). These receptors originate from an adult woman who had mild COVID-19 (a few samples of this study predate the infection). Cell type and time point are not known. Both conserved end residues are part of each CDR3. The D gene is left open where the match is weak. The listing skips clone size in some rows; elsewhere it reads once, few, many or a size class.

>13|TRBJ2-7|few|TRBD1|TRBV20-1
CSARDRGQGEQYF
TGCAGTGCTAGGGACAGGGGGCAAGGGGAGCAGTACTTC
>13|TRBJ2-5|few|NA|TRBV3-1
CASSQGGALAQYF
TGTGCCAGCAGCCAGGGTGGCGCATTGGCCCAGTACTTC
>11|TRBJ1-5|NA|TRBD1|TRBV6-6
CASRTGEPQHF
TGTGCCAGCAGAACAGGGGAGCCCCAGCATTTT
>15|TRBJ1-5|few|NA|TRBV25-1
CASSETSGHNQPQHF
TGTGCCAGCAGTGAGACTTCGGGACACAATCAGCCCCAGCATTTT
>16|TRBJ1-2|NA|TRBD1|TRBV9
CASSVSPDRVNYGYTF
TGTGCCAGCAGCGTCTCCCCGGACAGGGTCAACTATGGCTACACCTTC
>14|TRBJ2-1|NA|TRBD1|TRBV20-1
CSARRPQGAGEQFF
TGCAGTGCTAGACGGCCGCAGGGGGCGGGTGAGCAGTTCTTC
>16|TRBJ2-1|few|NA|TRBV4-2
CASSQDVGMAYNEQFF
TGTGCCAGCAGCCAAGATGTGGGGATGGCCTACAATGAGCAGTTCTTC
>15|TRBJ1-4|few|NA|TRBV5-1
CASSRTGERGEKLFF
TGCGCCAGCAGTCGTACGGGAGAGCGGGGTGAAAAACTGTTTTTT
>15|TRBJ2-5|NA|TRBD2|TRBV9
CASSVSHLSGETQYF
TGTGCCAGCAGCGTCTCCCACCTTAGCGGGGAGACCCAGTACTTC
>14|TRBJ1-1|NA|TRBD1|TRBV12-5
CASGSDRVGTEAFF
TGTGCTAGTGGTTCGGACAGGGTTGGCACTGAAGCTTTCTTT